The sequence of this T cell receptor (beta chain) was determined in a study of T cell repertoires in cytomegalovirus infection. Study details: Public TCR beta signatures provided an indication of both CMV infection and a matching HLA type.

Study-level points and caveats: The ex vivo response was dominated by HLA-C-restricted CMV-specific TCR beta clonotypes. Summed frequency of shared TCR beta families picked out CMV carriers who also had the relevant HLA.

J gave up 5 bases and V 2 bases, and 10 bases lay outside the gene matches. The CDR3 has 17 amino acids. Germline CDR1 MNHEY, CDR2 SVGEGT. TCRdb analysed the reads with MiXCR anew, one entry per CDR3 protein. The top ten clones hold under 2% of a sample with 200,000 to 250,000 distinct CDR3 sequences, 9% to 15% of them seen once. Concerning this clonotype itself: The antigen remains unidentified.

Sample: PBMCs. This clonotype originated in a human donor in good health (CMV status not recorded). Some clones in this sample may be carry-over from other donors' samples. J is TRBJ2-7 and V is TRBV6-2 or TRBV6-3, with 12 bases lining up with TRBD2. The CDR3 DNA is TGTGCCAGCAGTTACACCCCGGGACTAGCGGGTGTCGACGAGCAGTACTTC. Residues: CASSYTPGLAGVDEQYF.